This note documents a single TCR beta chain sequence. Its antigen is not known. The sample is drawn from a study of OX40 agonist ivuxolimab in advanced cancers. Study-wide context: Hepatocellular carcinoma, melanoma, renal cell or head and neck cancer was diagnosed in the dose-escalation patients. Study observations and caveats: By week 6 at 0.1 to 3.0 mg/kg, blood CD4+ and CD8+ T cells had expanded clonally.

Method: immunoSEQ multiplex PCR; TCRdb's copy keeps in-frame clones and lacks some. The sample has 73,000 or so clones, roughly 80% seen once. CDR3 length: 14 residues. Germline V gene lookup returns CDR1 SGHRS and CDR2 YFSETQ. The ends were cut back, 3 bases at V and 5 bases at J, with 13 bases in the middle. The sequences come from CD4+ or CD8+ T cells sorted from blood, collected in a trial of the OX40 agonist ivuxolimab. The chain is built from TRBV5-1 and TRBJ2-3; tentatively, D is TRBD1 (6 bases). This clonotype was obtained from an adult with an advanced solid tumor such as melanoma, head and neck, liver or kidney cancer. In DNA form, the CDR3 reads TGCGCCAGCAGCTGGGGACAATCGGGAGATACGCAGTATTTT. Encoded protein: CASSWGQSGDTQYF.